Listed here are 28 T cell receptor beta chains from one sample, sequenced in a study of blood T cells in healthy people across ages. Next came a second PCR, run for about 7 to 12 cycles, which used a sample-barcoded 5' primer along with a J-beta primer mix. MiXCR, run by TCRdb on the 5' RACE reads, gives a single entry per CDR3 protein. The profile covers 920,000 or so distinct CDR3 sequences, with 40% to 45% appearing a single time and approximately 17% taken by the ten largest. The sequencing input was blood. The receptor set was obtained from a woman aged 55-70 years in good health.

This clonotype was counted at least ten times. This chain joins TRBV20-1 and TRBJ2-3; TRBD2 agrees at 7 bases. Germline loops: CDR1 DFQATT, CDR2 SNEGSKA (reference sequence). The V gene end was trimmed by 2 bases and the J gene end by 7 bases; junction bases not matched to a gene: 3. The CDR3 loop spans 12 amino acids. CDR3: CSARWTRNTQYF. CDR3 sequence (DNA): TGCAGTGCTAGATGGACTAGAAATACGCAGTATTTT.

With respect to this clonotype: One end of the junction does not line up with germline, which may come from a read error. The rearrangement joins TRBV4-1 to TRBJ2-1, with 11 positions matching TRBD2. Germline loops: CDR1 MGHRA, CDR2 YSYEKL. The CDR3 runs to 15 residues. CDR3 sequence (DNA): TGCGCCAGCAGCCAAGCTAGCGGGAGGTGGAATGAGCGGTTCTTC. As protein: CASSQASGRWNERFF.

This rearrangement joins TRBV14 to TRBJ2-4; tentative D call: TRBD2 (6 bases). V lost 0 bases, J lost 1 base, and 7 bases lay in between. There are 15 residues in the CDR3. Germline CDR1 is SGHDN and CDR2 is FVKESK. This chain's CDR3 is CASSQEEGAKNIQYF. The CDR3 DNA is TGTGCCAGCAGCCAAGAGGAGGGGGCCAAAAACATTCAGTACTTC.

The CDR3 DNA reads as TGTGCCAGCAGTCGGATGGGGACAGGGATCGGGAGTTCACCCCTCCACTTT. Amino acid sequence: CASSRMGTGIGSSPLHF. The chain is built from TRBV12-3 or TRBV12-4 and TRBJ1-6; the match to TRBD1 covers 9 bases. The CDR3 sequence is 17 residues long. J gave up 9 bases and V 5 bases, and 14 bases lay outside the gene matches.

V and J are TRBV28 and TRBJ2-1; 13 nucleotides line up with TRBD2. Germline CDR1 is MDHEN and CDR2 is SYDVKM. The CDR3 length is 17 residues. After removal of 5 bases from V and 4 bases from J, the junction contained 8 bases not matched to a gene. CDR3 DNA sequence: TGTGCCAGCAGTGGGAGGACTAGCGGGAGCGGTTACAATGAGCAGTTCTTC. This translates into CASSGRTSGSGYNEQFF.

A few counts support this clonotype. V gene TRBV13 combines with J gene TRBJ2-3; the D call may be TRBD1 or TRBD2 (6 bases each). From germline, CDR1 is PRHDT and CDR2 FYEKMQ (reference sequence). The CDR3 extends over 16 amino acids. The V end lost 5 bases, the J end lost 6 bases, and 21 bases lay between the germline ends. CDR3: CASSPSGTGGSDTQYF. Here the CDR3 DNA reads TGTGCCAGCAGCCCCTCCGGAACCGGGGGCAGCGATACGCAGTATTTT.

Only a few counts were recorded for this clonotype. The V call is TRBV20-1, the J call TRBJ2-1, with TRBD2 matching over 8 bases. Germline trimming cut 6 bases from V and 8 bases from J; bases unmatched to any gene: 15. Germline V gene lookup returns CDR1 DFQATT and CDR2 SNEGSKA (reference sequence). CDR3 size: 15 residues. The CDR3 spells CSAQPPGGPLDEQFF. As DNA, the CDR3 is TGCAGTGCCCAACCCCCGGGAGGGCCGTTGGATGAGCAGTTCTTC.

The genes are TRBV3-1 and TRBJ2-1, with D perhaps matching TRBD1 or TRBD2 (5 bases each). Deletions cut 4 bases from V and 7 bases from J, with 17 bases between. The CDR3 consists of 15 residues. Germline V lookup: CDR1 LGHDT, CDR2 YNNKEL (reference sequence). CDR3 DNA sequence: TGTGCCAGCAGCCTTGACTGGGGGAATGGGAATGAGCAGTTCTTC. As protein: CASSLDWGNGNEQFF.

The V and J genes are TRBV3-1 and TRBJ2-4; tentative D call: TRBD1 (6 bases). Germline CDR1 and CDR2: LGHDT and YNNKEL (reference sequence). The V and J ends lost 4 bases and 0 bases respectively, with 16 bases between them. The length of the CDR3 is 17 residues. The CDR3 loop is CASSPPARQVAKNIQYF. In DNA, the CDR3 is TGTGCCAGCAGCCCGCCCGCACGACAGGTAGCCAAAAACATTCAGTACTTC.

This chain joins TRBV7-9 and TRBJ1-1; no clear D. V shed 5 bases and J shed 6 bases, with 7 bases lying between them. Germline V CDR1 and CDR2: SEHNR, FQNEAQ (reference sequence). This CDR3 contains 11 residues. In DNA form, the CDR3 reads TGTGCCAGCAGCCCCGGCTCTGAAGCTTTCTTT. Translated, it gives CASSPGSEAFF.

This clonotype was seen a handful of times. CDR3: CASSPGTGVQGTQYF. As DNA, the CDR3 is TGCGCCAGCAGCCCCGGGACAGGGGTTCAGGGTACGCAGTATTTT. The V call is TRBV5-1, the J call TRBJ2-3, with 10 nucleotides matching TRBD1. The V and J ends lost 4 bases and 8 bases, in that order; junction bases with no gene match: 10. This CDR3 has 15 residues. Germline V gene sequence: CDR1 SGHRS, CDR2 YFSETQ.

In its sample, this clonotype was seen a few times. The chain links TRBV6-2 or TRBV6-3 to TRBJ2-1, with TRBD2 matching 13 bases. CDR3 size: 18 residues. CDR1 MNHEY and CDR2 SVGEGT come from the germline V gene. J gave up 0 bases and V 7 bases, and 9 bases lay outside the gene matches. The DNA for the CDR3 is TGTGCCAGCAAAACGGGACTAGCGGGATACAGCTCCTACAATGAGCAGTTCTTC. It translates to CASKTGLAGYSSYNEQFF.

This chain uses TRBV30 with TRBJ1-1; 7 nucleotides agree with TRBD1. V lost 2 bases, J lost 3 bases, and 6 bases stayed unmatched. Germline V gene data show CDR1 as GTSNPN and CDR2 as SVGIG (reference sequence). The CDR3 is 14 residues long. CDR3 bases: TGTGCCTGGAGTTTAGGGCAGGGGGACACTGAAGCTTTCTTT. It encodes CAWSLGQGDTEAFF.

The gene calls are TRBV9 and TRBJ1-5; D is possibly TRBD1 (6 bases). Germline V gene lookup returns CDR1 SGDLS and CDR2 YYNGEE. Trimming pared 0 bases from V and 5 bases from J, leaving 12 bases between. CDR3 length equals 15 residues. The CDR3 sequence is CASSVGGTPDQPQHF. The CDR3 bases are TGTGCCAGCAGCGTAGGGGGGACACCGGATCAGCCCCAGCATTTT.

This chain connects TRBV20-1 to TRBJ2-1, with D uncertain. V gave up 0 bases and J gave up 12 bases, with 18 bases separating them. Per germline, CDR1 DFQATT and CDR2 SNEGSKA (reference sequence). This CDR3 comprises 14 residues. The CDR3 DNA reads TGCAGTGCTAGAGATATAGGTGCTGGCCGTGCGCAGTTCTTC. This codes for CSARDIGAGRAQFF.

This chain connects TRBV5-6 to TRBJ1-1; no clear D. Trimming took 3 bases from V and 6 from J, leaving 9 bases between them. The CDR3 runs 12 residues. In germline, CDR1 is SGHDT, CDR2 YYEEEE. The CDR3 DNA reads TGTGCCAGCAGCTCCCGAAGGGCTGAAGCTTTCTTT. It encodes CASSSRRAEAFF.

This clonotype has just a few counts. J is TRBJ2-3 and V is TRBV6-4, with 10 positions matching TRBD2. This CDR3 region has 17 residues. Per the germline V gene, CDR1 is MRHNA and CDR2 is SNTAGT. V was clipped by 0 bases and J by 5 bases; unmatched bases: 8. This CDR3 reads CASSDSRASGSGDTQYF. The CDR3 nucleotides read TGTGCCAGCAGTGACTCTCGGGCTAGCGGGAGTGGAGATACGCAGTATTTT.

The V call is TRBV28, the J call TRBJ2-4; a weak D match, TRBD2 (6 bases). Germline-derived CDR1 and CDR2 are MDHEN and SYDVKM. V shed 8 bases and J shed 13 bases, with 18 bases lying between them. CDR3 length: 12 amino acids. CDR3 nucleotide sequence: TGTGCCAGCGAGCTTGACAGAGGGAGGCAGTACTTC. Amino acid sequence: CASELDRGRQYF.

V usage is TRBV29-1 and J usage is TRBJ2-1; D possibly corresponds to TRBD1 (6 bases). The CDR3 runs 12 residues. Germline lookup yields CDR1 SQVTM and CDR2 ANQGSEA. Between the trimmed V and J ends, which lost 4 bases and 8 bases, there was a span of 12 bases. The DNA for the CDR3 is TGCAGCGTTGTGGCAGGGGCGGATGAGCAGTTCTTC. Translating it yields CSVVAGADEQFF.

This clonotype was counted ten times or more. The CDR3 protein is CASSLAGGPGEQYF. The CDR3 DNA sequence: TGTGCCAGCAGTTTAGCGGGAGGGCCTGGCGAGCAGTACTTC. The V and J genes are TRBV12-3 or TRBV12-4 and TRBJ2-7, with 7 bases that match TRBD2. CDR3 length: 14 residues. The V and J ends lost 0 bases and 6 bases, in that order; junction bases with no gene match: 5.

CDR3 protein: CSVCQLAGQETQYF. CDR3 bases: TGCAGCGTTTGCCAACTAGCGGGTCAAGAGACCCAGTACTTC. The V gene is TRBV29-1, the J gene TRBJ2-5, with TRBD2 identical over 9 bases. The CDR3 totals 14 residues. V gave up 5 bases and J gave up 2 bases; unmatched junction bases: 6. Germline CDR1 and CDR2: SQVTM and ANQGSEA.

There are a few counts of this clonotype. This sequence joins TRBV5-1 and TRBJ2-1, with 10 bases fitting TRBD1. The CDR3 is made up of 15 amino acids. In germline, CDR1 is SGHRS, CDR2 YFSETQ. The ends lost 3 bases at V and 7 bases at J; junction bases unmatched: 7. CDR3 nucleotide sequence: TGCGCCAGCAGCTCGCCGGGACAGGGGTGGAATGAGCAGTTCTTC. Residues: CASSSPGQGWNEQFF.

At least ten counts were recorded for this clonotype. This sequence joins TRBV27 and TRBJ2-1; 8 bases align to TRBD1. Per the germline V gene, CDR1 is MNHEY and CDR2 is SMNVEV (reference sequence). The CDR3 is made up of 13 amino acids. Unmatched junction bases numbered 5, after V lost 6 bases and J lost 7 bases. The CDR3 bases are TGTGCCAGCAGAACAGGGGGGACAAATGAGCAGTTCTTC. This encodes CASRTGGTNEQFF.

The genes are TRBV7-9 and TRBJ2-3; 8 positions agree with TRBD1. CDR3 length: 15 residues. The V and J ends lost 3 bases and 4 bases, in that order; junction bases with no gene match: 6. CDR1 SEHNR and CDR2 FQNEAQ come from the germline V gene (reference sequence). The CDR3 protein is CASSLPGTGADTQYF. The CDR3 DNA sequence: TGTGCCAGCAGCTTGCCCGGGACAGGAGCAGATACGCAGTATTTT.

This rearrangement joins TRBV6-5 to TRBJ2-5; tentatively, D is TRBD2 (6 bases). Trimming stripped 0 bases from V and 5 bases from J, with 13 bases between. The CDR3 is 15 amino acids. Germline V gene data show CDR1 as MNHEY and CDR2 as SVGAGI. Written as DNA, the CDR3 is TGTGCCAGCAGTTACTCGGGTGGTCGGGAGGAGACCCAGTACTTC. Encoded protein: CASSYSGGREETQYF.

This clonotype was detected ten times or more. J is TRBJ2-1 and V is TRBV12-3 or TRBV12-4; 8 nucleotides match TRBD1. This CDR3 is 13 amino acids long. Germline trimming cut 7 bases from V and 7 bases from J; bases unmatched to any gene: 6. The CDR3 is CASNPTGVNEQFF. Here the CDR3 DNA reads TGTGCCAGCAATCCGACAGGGGTAAATGAGCAGTTCTTC.

This clonotype was counted only a few times. This chain joins TRBV29-1 and TRBJ2-1, with 14 positions matching TRBD2. V was pared by 3 bases and J by 7 bases, with 5 bases of the junction left unmatched. The CDR3 covers 15 residues. Germline V gene sequence: CDR1 SQVTM, CDR2 ANQGSEA. CDR3 in amino acids: CSVDARLAGGNEQFF. The CDR3 coding sequence is TGCAGCGTTGATGCCAGACTAGCGGGAGGGAATGAGCAGTTCTTC.

This sequence joins TRBV6-1 and TRBJ2-5, with D tentatively TRBD2 (5 bases). Trimming took 6 bases from V and 7 from J, leaving 15 bases between them. The CDR3 is 13 amino acids. Germline assignment: CDR1 MNHNS and CDR2 SASEGT. CDR3 bases: TGTGCCAGCAGACCGACTGGAGGAGGGACCCAGTACTTC. It translates to CASRPTGGGTQYF.